This note documents a single T cell receptor beta chain sequence. Its antigen remains unknown. Germline values: CDR1 SGHRS, CDR2 YFSETQ. CDR3 length: 15 residues. Trimming took 4 bases from V and 0 from J, leaving 13 bases between them. This entry belongs to a study of CD8 T cells in ankylosing spondylitis. Notes on the study in general: Characteristic, it appeared, of ankylosing spondylitis blood was a TCR beta motif of eight highly homologous variants. In peripheral blood, disease-linked CD8+ clones occurred at relatively low frequencies. In the blood and synovial fluid of reactive arthritis, some motif variants had been previously reported. Researchers reportedly found disease-linked clones significantly enriched in matched ankylosing spondylitis synovial fluid.

A quantitative 5'-RACE method, one with molecular barcodes, was used to make TCR beta libraries. One entry per CDR3 protein, called by TCRdb with MiXCR from the 5' RACE reads. The data contain roughly 450,000 distinct CDR3 sequences, 25% to 30% of them singletons. The source is a male donor with ankylosing spondylitis. Specimen: blood, either unsorted or a sorted T cell fraction (not recorded which). The V gene is TRBV5-1, the J gene TRBJ1-1, with TRBD1 as a possible D gene (5 bases). The CDR3 bases are TGCGCCAGCAGCCCCCTACGACAGTTGAACACTGAAGCTTTCTTT. Encoded protein: CASSPLRQLNTEAFF.